This T cell receptor (beta chain) emerged from a study of human T cells and chemical hapten exposure. At the level of the study: Skin on the upper inner arm, approximately 2 cm by approximately 2 cm in size, was sensitized with 2% DPC. The patient population, which was mostly female, had alopecia areata, totalis or universalis.

Sample time point: patch test 2, 6 weeks after DPC sensitization. Treatment reported: therapeutic diphenylcyclopropenone sensitization with weekly scalp DPC. This clonotype came up many times. The target antigen is unknown. Study outcomes and limitations: There were significantly more large CDR3 similarity clusters among expanded TCRs than among controls. Counts of expanded TCRs (at PT1) showed a positive correlation with patch test score.

TCRdb itself ran the RACE reads through MiXCR, one entry per CDR3 protein. The table includes roughly 92,000 distinct CDR3 sequences, about an eighth detected once. The CDR3 is 16 amino acids. The V end lost 5 bases, the J end lost 0 bases, and 14 bases lay between the germline ends. Germline V CDR1 and CDR2: KGHSH, LQKENI. This sequence joins TRBV18 and TRBJ1-5, with D possibly TRBD1 on 5 matching bases. Specimen: whole blood, collected in connection with sensitization to the hapten diphenylcyclopropenone (DPC). This TCR came from a middle-aged woman with alopecia areata. Some clones in this sample may be carry-over from other donors' samples. The CDR3: CASSANRTNSNQPQHF. The CDR3 nucleotides read TGTGCCAGCTCAGCCAACCGGACAAATAGCAATCAGCCCCAGCATTTT.